The 29 T cell receptor beta chains in this list originate from one sample, sequenced in a study of human T cells and chemical hapten exposure. TCRdb itself ran the RACE reads through MiXCR, one entry per CDR3 protein. The sample carries more than 95,000 distinct CDR3 sequences, roughly a third recorded once. The time point was: patch test 3, about 24 weeks after DPC sensitization. Treatment reported: therapeutic diphenylcyclopropenone sensitization with weekly scalp DPC. This specimen consisted of whole blood, obtained in connection with sensitization to the hapten diphenylcyclopropenone (DPC). The receptors derive from a middle-aged man with alopecia areata. Some clones in this sample may be carry-over from other donors' samples.

This clonotype was observed a handful of times. The chain employs TRBV29-1 and TRBJ2-7; D is unclear. This CDR3 region has 12 residues. V lost 4 bases and J 3 bases, leaving 10 bases between the germline ends. Looked up from germline, CDR1 is SQVTM and CDR2 is ANQGSEA. This chain's CDR3 is CSVAGNSYEQYF. CDR3 nucleotides: TGCAGCGTTGCGGGCAACAGCTACGAGCAGTACTTC.

The CDR3 reads CSARVGGSPNEQYV. The CDR3 bases are TGCAGTGCTAGAGTCGGCGGGAGTCCCAACGAGCAGTACGTC. This sequence joins TRBV20-1 and TRBJ2-7, with TRBD2 matching over 7 bases. This CDR3 contains 14 residues. Trimming cost V 1 base and J 5 bases; bases outside gene matches: 8. Germline V gene lookup returns CDR1 DFQATT and CDR2 SNEGSKA (reference sequence).

J is TRBJ2-7 and V is TRBV28; maybe TRBD1 (6 bases). The V gene lost 5 bases and the J gene lost 3 bases, with 11 bases spanning the gap. The CDR3 runs 13 residues. Germline CDR1 is MDHEN and CDR2 is SYDVKM. CDR3 bases: TGTGCCAGCAGTCCCCAGGGGCGCTACGAGCAGTACTTC. Translated: CASSPQGRYEQYF.

This clonotype was counted only a few times. The genes are TRBV28 and TRBJ2-7; possibly TRBD2 for D (5 bases). The V and J ends lost 6 bases and 5 bases respectively, with 11 bases between them. This CDR3 comprises 12 residues. The V gene's germline CDR1 is MDHEN and CDR2 SYDVKM. CDR3 in amino acids: CASRSGIHEQYF. The CDR3 DNA is TGTGCCAGCAGGTCGGGGATTCACGAGCAGTACTTC. Drawing the rest from reference TRBV28 and TRBJ2-7, the complete variable domain is DVKVTQSSRYLVKRTGEKVFLECVQDMDHENMFWYRQDPGLGLRLIYFSYDVKMKEKGDIPEGYSVSREKKERFSLILESASTNQTSMYLCASRSGIHEQYFGPGTRLTVT.

This clonotype was counted between two and nine times. The chain carries TRBV6-5 and TRBJ1-6; 9 bases match TRBD1. The CDR3 has 14 amino acids. Germline CDR1 and CDR2: MNHEY and SVGAGI. With V trimmed by 3 bases and J by 9 bases, 3 bases remained unmatched. In nucleotides, the CDR3 is TGTGCCAGCAGTTATACAGGGGGCGGTTCACCCCTCCACTTT. Protein sequence: CASSYTGGGSPLHF.

The J gene is TRBJ2-1, the V gene TRBV30; a possible D gene is TRBD1 (6 bases). V was clipped by 2 bases and J by 9 bases, with 17 bases between them. The CDR3 is 14 amino acids. Germline V gene data show CDR1 as GTSNPN and CDR2 as SVGIG (reference sequence). CDR3 amino acids: CAWSQQGALGEQFF. The CDR3 coding sequence is TGTGCCTGGAGTCAACAGGGCGCATTGGGTGAGCAGTTCTTC.

The V gene is TRBV6-2 or TRBV6-3, the J gene TRBJ1-5, with 8 nucleotides matching TRBD1. The CDR3 totals 13 residues. Germline V gene sequence: CDR1 MNHEY, CDR2 SVGEGT. The V segment lost 4 bases and the J segment 6 bases; nucleotides outside the gene matches: 2. This chain's CDR3 is CASSWTGSQPQHF. In DNA, the CDR3 is TGTGCCAGCAGTTGGACAGGGAGTCAGCCCCAGCATTTT.

The sample holds a few counts of this clonotype. This chain joins TRBV28 and TRBJ2-7; tentatively, D is TRBD1 or TRBD2 (6 bases each). Per the germline V gene, CDR1 is MDHEN and CDR2 is SYDVKM. The V end lost 8 bases, the J end lost 1 base, and 21 bases lay between the germline ends. The CDR3 covers 16 residues. The CDR3 loop is CASGPWGQGLSYEQYF. The CDR3 nucleotides read TGTGCCAGCGGACCATGGGGGCAGGGACTTTCCTACGAGCAGTACTTC.

The chain recombines TRBV12-3 or TRBV12-4 with TRBJ2-1, with 9 nucleotides matching TRBD2. V trimming: 1 base; J trimming: 8 bases; junction bases outside the gene matches: 9. The CDR3 contains 16 residues. This chain's CDR3 is CASSLGAGGPFDEQFF. As DNA, the CDR3 is TGTGCCAGCAGTTTAGGGGCGGGAGGGCCGTTCGATGAGCAGTTCTTC.

CDR3 sequence: CASSPTSGRAYEQYF. For the CDR3, the DNA is TGTGCCAGCAGCCCTACTAGCGGGAGGGCCTACGAGCAGTACTTC. V gene TRBV7-9 combines with J gene TRBJ2-7; 13 nucleotides line up with TRBD2. CDR1 and CDR2 (germline): SEHNR, FQNEAQ (reference sequence). V was pared by 5 bases and J by 2 bases, with 3 bases of the junction left unmatched. The CDR3 totals 15 residues.

This clonotype was detected only a few times. The DNA for the CDR3 is TGTGCCAGCAGCGTAGTCCAGGGGGCAGGTGAAAAACTGTTTTTT. Translated, it gives CASSVVQGAGEKLFF. V usage is TRBV9 and J usage is TRBJ1-4; 8 positions agree with TRBD1. Germline V gene sequence: CDR1 SGDLS, CDR2 YYNGEE. V was pared by 0 bases and J by 7 bases, with 5 bases of the junction left unmatched. There are 15 residues in the CDR3.

This clonotype has only a few counts. Compared with germline, one end of the junction differs, possibly owing to a read error. The chain links TRBV7-8 to TRBJ1-2; D remains ambiguous. This CDR3 has 13 amino acids. Per germline, CDR1 SGHVS and CDR2 FQNEAQ. CDR3 DNA: TGTGCCAGCAGTTTAGTGGTTGGGGATGGCTACACCTTC. Translation: CASSLVVGDGYTF.

This chain connects TRBV4-1 to TRBJ2-3; no definite D call. The CDR3 has 14 amino acids. Per the germline V gene, CDR1 is MGHRA and CDR2 is YSYEKL. The V gene lost 6 bases and the J gene lost 0 bases, with 10 bases spanning the gap. CDR3 sequence reads: CASSLAASTDTQYF. Written as DNA, the CDR3 is TGCGCCAGCAGTCTCGCGGCGAGCACAGATACGCAGTATTTT.

The rearrangement joins TRBV6-4 to TRBJ1-1; unclear D gene. V lost 3 bases to trimming and J lost 5 bases, with 10 bases between them. CDR3 length: 13 residues. The germline V gene has CDR1 MRHNA and CDR2 SNTAGT. The CDR3 DNA reads as TGTGCCAGCAGTGAACAGATCGGGACTGAAGCTTTCTTT. Translation: CASSEQIGTEAFF.

V and J are TRBV7-2 and TRBJ2-1; D uncertain. CDR3 length equals 17 residues. Germline V CDR1 and CDR2: SGHTA, FQGNSA. V was trimmed by 5 bases and J by 2 bases, leaving 19 bases between them. The CDR3 sequence: CASSARSTLIAYNEQFF. The CDR3 bases are TGTGCCAGCAGCGCCCGCTCGACGTTAATTGCCTACAATGAGCAGTTCTTC.

J is TRBJ2-3 and V is TRBV3-1; D gene ambiguous. Germline assignment: CDR1 LGHDT and CDR2 YNNKEL (reference sequence). The CDR3 extends over 15 amino acids. V lost 0 bases to trimming and J lost 2 bases, with 9 bases between them. CDR3 nucleotides: TGTGCCAGCAGCCAAGATGGCACCAACACAGATACGCAGTATTTT. This gives the protein CASSQDGTNTDTQYF.

The rearrangement uses TRBV12-3 or TRBV12-4 and TRBJ1-2; D not certain. V shed 4 bases and J shed 7 bases, with 7 bases lying between them. The CDR3 spans 11 residues. The CDR3 is CASSSGPGYTF. Here the CDR3 DNA reads TGTGCCAGCAGTTCCGGGCCTGGCTACACCTTC.

The chain employs TRBV6-2 or TRBV6-3 and TRBJ2-7; no reliable D call. CDR1 is MNHEY, CDR2 SVGEGT, per germline. The V end was cut by 10 bases, the J end by 3 bases, with 16 bases between. The CDR3 runs 13 residues. The CDR3 spells CATKNGGVYEQYV. The CDR3, as DNA: TGTGCCACCAAAAACGGTGGCGTCTACGAGCAGTACGTC.

The sample holds a few counts of this clonotype. The genes are TRBV6-5 and TRBJ2-7; the match to TRBD1 covers 10 bases. V dropped 7 bases and J dropped 3; count of bases not matched to a gene: 3. In germline, CDR1 is MNHEY, CDR2 SVGAGI. The CDR3 extends over 13 amino acids. The CDR3 coding sequence is TGTGCCAGCATCGGGACAGGGGTCTACGAGCAGTACTTC. Translation: CASIGTGVYEQYF.

This clonotype was seen a few times. The chain uses TRBV6-5 and TRBJ2-1, with 8 bases fitting TRBD2. The ends lost 0 bases at V and 8 bases at J; junction bases unmatched: 9. The CDR3 contains 16 residues. Germline CDR1 reads MNHEY; CDR2 reads SVGAGI. The CDR3 loop reads CASSYSPGGLKDEQFF. CDR3 DNA: TGTGCCAGCAGTTACTCGCCGGGAGGGCTAAAGGATGAGCAGTTCTTC.

The CDR3 DNA reads as TGTGCCAGCAGTTTATCGGGGGGGCGGGCTTACGAGCAGTACGTC. Its translation: CASSLSGGRAYEQYV. This sequence joins TRBV27 and TRBJ2-7; D perhaps matches TRBD2 (7 bases). CDR3 length: 15 amino acids. Between the trimmed V and J ends, which lost 0 bases and 4 bases, there was a span of 13 bases. The V gene's germline CDR1 is MNHEY and CDR2 SMNVEV (reference sequence).

This clonotype was counted between two and nine times. This chain connects TRBV7-2 to TRBJ2-5, with D perhaps matching TRBD2 (5 bases). V was cut by 4 bases and J by 3 bases, with 9 bases left in between. This CDR3 region has 13 residues. CDR1 and CDR2 (germline): SGHTA, FQGNSA. The DNA for the CDR3 is TGTGCCAGCAGCTACAAAGCGGAAGAGACCCAGTACTTC. It is translated as CASSYKAEETQYF.

The gene calls are TRBV12-3 or TRBV12-4 and TRBJ1-4, with 7 bases fitting TRBD1. The CDR3 is 13 residues long. Losses at the gene ends were 6 bases for V and 7 bases for J; bases not matched to a gene: 5. CDR3 sequence (DNA): TGTGCCAGCAGCACAGGGGCCGGTGAAAAACTGTTTTTT. Amino acids: CASSTGAGEKLFF.

The chain has TRBV10-2 and TRBJ2-5; D is uncertain. Germline CDR1 is WSHSY and CDR2 is SAAADI. Between the trimmed V and J ends, which lost 0 bases and 6 bases, there was a span of 5 bases. The CDR3 extends over 12 amino acids. CDR3 amino acids: CASSESVQTQYF. As DNA, the CDR3 is TGCGCCAGCAGTGAGTCTGTACAGACCCAGTACTTC.

This clonotype came up a few times. The V call is TRBV6-5, the J call TRBJ2-3; D ambiguous. This CDR3 has 16 amino acids. The germline gives CDR1 MNHEY, CDR2 SVGAGI. V was pared by 0 bases and J by 0 bases, with 10 bases between. The CDR3 DNA follows: TGTGCCAGCAGTTACTCGCTCGTCGCTAGCACAGATACGCAGTATTTT. Its protein is CASSYSLVASTDTQYF.

This clonotype was detected only a few times. The chain is built from TRBV15 and TRBJ1-5; D is undetermined. The length of the CDR3 is 14 residues. Germline CDR1 reads LNHNV; CDR2 reads YYDKDF (reference sequence). Trimming pared 0 bases from V and 1 base from J, leaving 4 bases between. The CDR3 coding sequence is TGTGCCACCAGCAGAGATCGGAGCAATCAGCCCCAGCATTTT. Amino acid sequence: CATSRDRSNQPQHF.

This chain links TRBV2 with TRBJ2-1; perhaps TRBD2 as D (6 bases). The CDR3 runs to 15 residues. Germline assignment: CDR1 SNHLY and CDR2 FYNNEI. The V and J ends lost 6 bases and 5 bases respectively, with 17 bases between them. The CDR3 protein is CASSPEGRADNEQFF. The CDR3 nucleotides read TGTGCCAGCAGCCCGGAGGGCCGGGCGGACAATGAGCAGTTCTTC. The whole variable domain, remainder taken from reference TRBV2 and TRBJ2-1, is EPEVTQTPSHQVTQMGQEVILRCVPISNHLYFYWYRQILGQKVEFLVSFYNNEISEKSEIFDDQFSVERPDGSNFTLKIRSTKLEDSAMYFCASSPEGRADNEQFFGPGTRLTVL.

This chain joins TRBV20-1 and TRBJ2-7; tentatively, D is TRBD2 (6 bases). Germline V gene sequence: CDR1 DFQATT, CDR2 SNEGSKA (reference sequence). V was clipped by 5 bases and J by 0 bases, with 17 bases between them. This CDR3 contains 15 residues. The CDR3, as DNA: TGCAGTGCTGTCGATCGAGCGGGCTACTCCTACGAGCAGTACTTC. This translates into CSAVDRAGYSYEQYF.

This clonotype occurred a few times. The chain couples TRBV6-1 to TRBJ1-6; 7 positions agree with TRBD1. Germline V CDR1 and CDR2: MNHNS, SASEGT. V was clipped by 4 bases and J by 10 bases; unmatched bases: 7. The CDR3 consists of 14 residues. Written as DNA, the CDR3 is TGTGCCAGCAGTGCAACAGGGGATGCCTCACCCCTCCACTTT. Its translation: CASSATGDASPLHF.